The 25 T cell receptor beta chains given below trace back to one sample, sequenced in a study of blood T cell repertoires in COVID-19 (dated by TCRdb to 2020 to 2021). Receptors were amplified or captured by the immunoSEQ multiplex PCR assay. The table was pulled from immuneACCESS by TCRdb, which kept in-frame rearrangements only. Such tables lose some clones; where checked, under half of the loss comes from unresolved V genes, and the rest has no known cause. Counted in this sample were 200,000 to 250,000 clones; 70% to 90% of them appeared once. Of the sample, approximately 11% falls within the top ten clones. Source material: PBMCs or T cells enriched from blood (not recorded which). These receptors were taken from a man aged 30 to 39 who had recovered from COVID-19.

The CDR3 DNA sequence: TGTGCCAGCAGCTTAGTTGTTCCTCTCTACGAGCAGTACTTC. Its protein product is CASSLVVPLYEQYF. V gene TRBV7-8 combines with J gene TRBJ2-7; no clear D gene. CDR3 length equals 14 residues. V lost 1 base, J lost 3 bases, and 10 bases lay in between. The germline V gene encodes CDR1 SGHVS and CDR2 FQNEAQ.

With respect to this clone: A junction boundary mismatches the germline segment, possibly from a read error. The rearrangement links TRBV3-1 (or the pseudogene TRBV3-2) to TRBJ2-2; maybe TRBD2 (7 bases). The germline V gene encodes CDR1 LGHDT and CDR2 YNNKEL (reference sequence). The CDR3 length is 15 residues. The CDR3 here is CASTQGGGGTGELFF. The CDR3 DNA is TGTGCCAGCACCCAAGGGGGGGGTGGCACCGGGGAGCTGTTTTTT.

The J gene is TRBJ2-1, the V gene TRBV6-4; TRBD1 is a possible D gene (7 bases). Looked up from germline, CDR1 is MRHNA and CDR2 is SNTAGT. V dropped 7 bases and J dropped 4 bases, with 20 bases sitting between them. The CDR3 extends over 16 amino acids. The CDR3 DNA follows: TGTGCCAGCAAGTTGGAGGGGGCTAGCGAGTACAATGAGCAGTTCTTC. It is translated as CASKLEGASEYNEQFF.

V is TRBV23-1 and J is TRBJ1-5, with TRBD1 matching over 9 bases. TRBV23-1 carries the ORF label, with uncertain function. The CDR3 is 16 residues long. The ends lost 1 base at V and 3 bases at J; junction bases unmatched: 4. The CDR3 region has the DNA TGCGCCAGCAGTCAATGGGGACAGGGAGTCAATCAGCCCCAGCATTTT. This gives the protein CASSQWGQGVNQPQHF.

The CDR3 sequence is CASSESGDSSYEQYF. The CDR3 nucleotides read TGTGCCAGCAGTGAATCAGGGGATTCCTCCTACGAGCAGTACTTC. This chain joins TRBV6-1 and TRBJ2-7, with D perhaps matching TRBD1 (6 bases). Germline CDR1 is MNHNS and CDR2 is SASEGT. The CDR3 covers 15 residues. Trimming removed 2 bases from V and 0 bases from J, with 11 bases in between.

This chain links TRBV5-1 with TRBJ2-1, with D possibly TRBD2 on 5 matching bases. Germline CDR1 reads SGHRS; CDR2 reads YFSETQ. The CDR3 covers 16 residues. The V end was cut by 4 bases, the J end by 1 base, with 15 bases between. CDR3 sequence: CASSQIGLGSYNEQFF. DNA of the CDR3: TGCGCCAGCAGCCAAATCGGACTTGGGTCCTACAATGAGCAGTTCTTC.

This rearrangement joins TRBV5-6 to TRBJ2-5; no firm D call. V was clipped by 4 bases and J by 0 bases, with 10 bases between them. Germline V gene lookup returns CDR1 SGHDT and CDR2 YYEEEE. The CDR3 extends over 14 amino acids. Here the CDR3 DNA reads TGTGCCAGCAGCCGATTAGAATACCAAGAGACCCAGTACTTC. Residues: CASSRLEYQETQYF.

This rearrangement joins TRBV27 to TRBJ2-7; a weak D match, TRBD2 (5 bases). With 3 bases removed from V and 0 bases from J, the gap between germline ends came to 18 bases. The germline V gene encodes CDR1 MNHEY and CDR2 SMNVEV (reference sequence). CDR3 length equals 17 residues. The CDR3: CASSFKKRPDSSYEQYF. The DNA for the CDR3 is TGTGCCAGCAGTTTTAAGAAGCGGCCGGATAGCTCCTACGAGCAGTACTTC.

The V and J genes are TRBV19 and TRBJ2-7; D unresolved. Trimming cost V 3 bases and J 3 bases, with 12 bases left between them. In germline, CDR1 is LNHDA, CDR2 SQIVND (reference sequence). This CDR3 is 14 amino acids long. CDR3 region: CASSIMSGSYEQYF. The CDR3 bases are TGTGCCAGTAGTATTATGTCAGGCAGCTACGAGCAGTACTTC. The full variable domain, in which reference TRBV19 and TRBJ2-7 provide the parts outside the CDR3, is DGGITQSPKYLFRKEGQNVTLSCEQNLNHDAMYWYRQDPGQGLRLIYYSQIVNDFQKGDIAEGYSVSREKKESFPLTVTSAQKNPTAFYLCASSIMSGSYEQYFGPGTRLTVT.

The chain has TRBV11-1 and TRBJ2-3; D remains ambiguous. The CDR3 consists of 15 residues. Trimming took 6 bases from V and 4 from J, leaving 17 bases between them. Germline V gene sequence: CDR1 SGHAT, CDR2 FQDESV (reference sequence). The CDR3 DNA follows: TGTGCCAGCAGACCTAGGTTCAGTGGTTCAGATACGCAGTATTTT. Translation: CASRPRFSGSDTQYF.

V gene TRBV7-6 combines with J gene TRBJ2-5; D ambiguous. Between the trimmed V and J ends, which lost 4 bases and 7 bases, there was a span of 16 bases. Germline loops: CDR1 SGHVS, CDR2 FNYEAQ. This CDR3 contains 14 residues. For the CDR3, the DNA is TGTGCCAGCAGCTCCCAGAGGCGCTCCGCGACCCAGTACTTC. Translation gives CASSSQRRSATQYF.

This clone has just one count. The chain joins TRBV27 to TRBJ1-2; TRBD1 is a possible D gene (6 bases). Per the germline V gene, CDR1 is MNHEY and CDR2 is SMNVEV (reference sequence). Trimming stripped 5 bases from V and 8 bases from J, with 21 bases between. There are 15 residues in the CDR3. The CDR3 here is CASSMPGTPNGGYTF. DNA of the CDR3: TGTGCCAGCAGTATGCCCGGGACACCGAACGGAGGCTACACCTTC.

The table lists this clone with a few counts. V and J are TRBV28 and TRBJ1-2, with D perhaps matching TRBD1 (5 bases). The CDR3 consists of 16 residues. Germline CDR1 and CDR2: MDHEN and SYDVKM. V lost 2 bases and J lost 5, with 18 bases in between. CDR3 loop: CASSLDSHPTTYGYTF. As DNA, the CDR3 is TGTGCCAGCAGTTTAGACAGCCACCCAACAACTTATGGCTACACCTTC.

The chain couples TRBV18 to TRBJ2-7, with TRBD2 identical over 7 bases. The germline V gene encodes CDR1 KGHSH and CDR2 LQKENI. The V segment lost 6 bases and the J segment 6 bases; nucleotides outside the gene matches: 8. CDR3 size: 13 residues. The CDR3 region is CASSAGTNPEQYF. The CDR3 region has the DNA TGTGCCAGCTCGGCCGGGACTAACCCCGAGCAGTACTTC.

The rearrangement uses TRBV4-2 and TRBJ2-3, with 11 bases lining up with TRBD2. The germline CDR1 and CDR2 sequences are LGHNA and YNFKEQ. This CDR3 spans 18 amino acids. Trimming removed 1 base from V and 1 base from J; junction bases left unmatched: 7. The CDR3 coding sequence is TGTGCCAGCAGCCAAGCCCTCCAACTAGCGGGGGGCACAGATACGCAGTATTTT. Its translation: CASSQALQLAGGTDTQYF.

The V and J genes are TRBV19 and TRBJ1-6; 8 positions match TRBD1. The J segment lost 3 bases and the V segment lost 7 bases, leaving 5 bases of the junction unmatched. The CDR3 is 15 residues long. Germline V gene data show CDR1 as LNHDA and CDR2 as SQIVND (reference sequence). The CDR3 coding sequence is TGTGCCAGTAAGGACAGGGCTAACTATAATTCACCCCTCCACTTT. Encoded protein: CASKDRANYNSPLHF.

This rearrangement joins TRBV6-5 to TRBJ2-2, with 8 positions matching TRBD2. This CDR3 has 14 residues. The junction had 0 bases not matched to a gene; V was cut back by 6 bases and J by 0 bases. Germline lookup yields CDR1 MNHEY and CDR2 SVGAGI. CDR3: CASRGLANTGELFF. CDR3 coding DNA: TGTGCCAGCAGGGGACTAGCGAACACCGGGGAGCTGTTTTTT.

This clone came up a few times. V usage is TRBV2 and J usage is TRBJ2-5; 10 bases match TRBD2. Germline V gene sequence: CDR1 SNHLY, CDR2 FYNNEI. The CDR3 is made up of 15 amino acids. The ends lost 2 bases at V and 7 bases at J; junction bases unmatched: 7. The CDR3 nucleotides are TGTGCCAGCAGTGAACTAGCGGGAGATTGGGGGACCCAGTACTTC. It codes for CASSELAGDWGTQYF.

The chain uses TRBV13 and TRBJ1-1; D gene uncertain. The CDR3 has 14 residues. V lost 2 bases and J lost 2, with 9 bases in between. Germline CDR1 PRHDT, CDR2 FYEKMQ (reference sequence). The CDR3 reads CASSLLRENTEAFF. In nucleotides, the CDR3 is TGTGCCAGCAGCTTACTCCGGGAAAACACTGAAGCTTTCTTT. The whole variable domain, remainder taken from reference TRBV13 and TRBJ1-1, is AAGVIQSPRHLIKEKRETATLKCYPIPRHDTVYWYQQGPGQDPQFLISFYEKMQSDKGSIPDRFSAQQFSDYHSELNMSSLELGDSALYFCASSLLRENTEAFFGQGTRLTVV.

The rearrangement joins TRBV19 to TRBJ2-2, with TRBD2 matching 9 bases. The V gene end was trimmed by 7 bases and the J gene end by 5 bases; junction bases not matched to a gene: 8. The CDR3 covers 15 residues. Germline V gene sequence: CDR1 LNHDA, CDR2 SQIVND (reference sequence). Here the CDR3 reads CASTVAGAGTGELFF. The DNA for the CDR3 is TGTGCCAGTACCGTAGCGGGAGCAGGGACCGGGGAGCTGTTTTTT.

V and J are TRBV19 and TRBJ1-5, with D uncertain. The V gene's germline CDR1 is LNHDA and CDR2 SQIVND (reference sequence). Trimming shortened V by 6 bases and J by 0 bases, and 12 bases separated the two germline ends. The CDR3 is made up of 15 amino acids. CDR3 residues: CASRGRTHSNQPQHF. CDR3 nucleotides: TGTGCCAGTAGGGGTAGGACTCATAGCAATCAGCCCCAGCATTTT.

The count of this clone is one. This chain joins TRBV19 and TRBJ1-5; 7 bases align to TRBD1. The CDR3 spans 14 residues. Trimming removed 7 bases from V and 4 bases from J; junction bases left unmatched: 7. The germline gives CDR1 LNHDA, CDR2 SQIVND (reference sequence). The CDR3 loop reads CASNLGQQNQPQHF. CDR3 bases: TGTGCCAGTAATCTGGGACAGCAGAATCAGCCCCAGCATTTT.

V usage is TRBV7-8 and J usage is TRBJ1-6; tentatively, D is TRBD1 (5 bases). Germline-derived CDR1 and CDR2 are SGHVS and FQNEAQ. This CDR3 contains 16 residues. Trimming cost V 1 base and J 6 bases, with 13 bases left between them. The CDR3 sequence: CASSLGQGGSNSPLHF. The DNA for the CDR3 is TGTGCCAGCAGCTTAGGCCAGGGAGGGAGTAATTCACCCCTCCACTTT.

The CDR3 nucleotides are TGTGCCAGCAGAAACCGCAGGAATGAGCAGTTCTTC. Its translation is CASRNRRNEQFF. The V call is TRBV6-5, the J call TRBJ2-1; D gene ambiguous. Trimming removed 6 bases at V and 7 bases at J, with 10 bases between. Germline V gene data show CDR1 as MNHEY and CDR2 as SVGAGI. The CDR3 is made up of 12 amino acids.

The chain links TRBV27 to TRBJ2-5; 8 positions agree with TRBD1. Germline CDR1 and CDR2: MNHEY and SMNVEV (reference sequence). The CDR3 totals 16 residues. Germline trimming cut 8 bases from V and 3 bases from J; bases unmatched to any gene: 14. This CDR3 reads CASGQWDRIMEETQYF. The CDR3 nucleotides read TGTGCCAGCGGGCAATGGGACAGGATTATGGAAGAGACCCAGTACTTC.